This TCR beta chain was recorded in a study of Ad26.COV2.S vaccination and SARS-CoV-2 variants. For the study at large: Donor got 5x10^10 or 1x10^11 viral particles of Ad26.COV2.S.

Germline V gene data show CDR1 as LNHDA and CDR2 as SQIVND (reference sequence). After removal of 5 bases from V and 7 bases from J, the junction contained 7 bases not matched to a gene. The CDR3 loop spans 14 amino acids. Clones were sequenced by immunoSEQ multiplex PCR, and TCRdb holds only the in-frame ones, with some missing. This sample has about 350,000 clones; 65% to 90% occur once, and the top ten carry approximately 12%. Treatment meaning: roughly 20 received Ad26.COV2.S at low or high dose, single or two shots; about 5 received placebo; per-sample allocation not given. Sampling took place 63 days after the first vaccine or placebo injection. The sample came from a Boston adult aged 18-55 years.

The sequences come from peripheral blood, collected in a trial of Ad26.COV2.S vaccine versus placebo. This rearrangement joins TRBV19 to TRBJ1-5, with TRBD1 matching 8 bases. The TCR sequence derives from a person between 18 and 60 years old who received the Ad26.COV2.S COVID-19 vaccine or a placebo. CDR3 sequence: CASSATGGRQPQHF. The CDR3 DNA sequence: TGTGCCAGTAGTGCCACAGGGGGTCGGCAGCCCCAGCATTTT.